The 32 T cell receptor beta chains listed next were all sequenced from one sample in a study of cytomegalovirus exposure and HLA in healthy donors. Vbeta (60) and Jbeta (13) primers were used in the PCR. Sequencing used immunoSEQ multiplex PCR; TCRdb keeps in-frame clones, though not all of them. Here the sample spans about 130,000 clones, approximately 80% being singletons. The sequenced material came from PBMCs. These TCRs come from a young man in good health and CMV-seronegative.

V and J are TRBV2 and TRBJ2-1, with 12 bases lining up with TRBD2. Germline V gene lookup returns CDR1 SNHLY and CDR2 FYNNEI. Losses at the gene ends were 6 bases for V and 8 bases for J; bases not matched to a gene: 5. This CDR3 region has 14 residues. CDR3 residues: CASRASGGADEQFF. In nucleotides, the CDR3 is TGTGCCAGCAGGGCTAGCGGGGGGGCCGATGAGCAGTTCTTC.

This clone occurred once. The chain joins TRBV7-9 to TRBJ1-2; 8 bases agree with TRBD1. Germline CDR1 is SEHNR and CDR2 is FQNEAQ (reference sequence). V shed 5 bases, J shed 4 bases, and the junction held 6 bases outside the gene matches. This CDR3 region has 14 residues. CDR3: CASSPTDRGYGYTF. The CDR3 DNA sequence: TGTGCCAGCAGCCCCACAGACAGGGGCTATGGCTACACCTTC.

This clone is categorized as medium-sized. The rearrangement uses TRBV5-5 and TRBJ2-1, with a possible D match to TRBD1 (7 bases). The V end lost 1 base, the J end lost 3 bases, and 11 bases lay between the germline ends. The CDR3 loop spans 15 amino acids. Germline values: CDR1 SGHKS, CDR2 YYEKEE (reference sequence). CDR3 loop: CASSLTGDFYNEQFF. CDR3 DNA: TGTGCCAGCAGCTTGACAGGGGACTTCTACAATGAGCAGTTCTTC.

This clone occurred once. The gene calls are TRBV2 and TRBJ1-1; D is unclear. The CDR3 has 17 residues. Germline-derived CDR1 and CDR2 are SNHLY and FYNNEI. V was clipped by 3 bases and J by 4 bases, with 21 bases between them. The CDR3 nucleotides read TGTGCCAGCAGTGAGTTATCCACCAGGCGCCTGGGCACTGAAGCTTTCTTT. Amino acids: CASSELSTRRLGTEAFF. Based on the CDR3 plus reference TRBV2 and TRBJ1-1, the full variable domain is EPEVTQTPSHQVTQMGQEVILRCVPISNHLYFYWYRQILGQKVEFLVSFYNNEISEKSEIFDDQFSVERPDGSNFTLKIRSTKLEDSAMYFCASSELSTRRLGTEAFFGQGTRLTVV.

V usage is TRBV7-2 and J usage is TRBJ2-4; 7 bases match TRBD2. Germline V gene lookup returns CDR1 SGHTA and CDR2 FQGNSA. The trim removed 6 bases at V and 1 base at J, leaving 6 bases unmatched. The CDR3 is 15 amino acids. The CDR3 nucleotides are TGTGCCAGCAGTCCTAAAGCGGGGGCCAAAAACATTCAGTACTTC. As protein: CASSPKAGAKNIQYF. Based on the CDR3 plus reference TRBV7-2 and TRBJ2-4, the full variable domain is GAGVSQSPSNKVTEKGKDVELRCDPISGHTALYWYRQSLGQGLEFLIYFQGNSAPDKSGLPSDRFSAERTGGSVSTLTIQRTQQEDSAVYLCASSPKAGAKNIQYFGAGTRLSVL.

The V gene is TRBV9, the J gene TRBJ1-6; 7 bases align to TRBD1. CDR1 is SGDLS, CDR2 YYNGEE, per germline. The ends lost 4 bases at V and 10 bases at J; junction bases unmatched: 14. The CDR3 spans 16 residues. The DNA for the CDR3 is TGTGCCAGCAGCTCCCATCCGAGACAGGGTGAATCACCCCTCCACTTT. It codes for CASSSHPRQGESPLHF. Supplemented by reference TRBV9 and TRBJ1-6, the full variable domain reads DSGVTQTPKHLITATGQRVTLRCSPRSGDLSVYWYQQSLDQGLQFLIQYYNGEERAKGNILERFSAQQFPDLHSELNLSSLELGDSALYFCASSSHPRQGESPLHFGNGTRLTVT.

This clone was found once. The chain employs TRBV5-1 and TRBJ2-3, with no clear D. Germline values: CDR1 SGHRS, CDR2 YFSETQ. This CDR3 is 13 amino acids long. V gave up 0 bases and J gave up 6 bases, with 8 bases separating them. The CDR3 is CASSLGGQDTQYF. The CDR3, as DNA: TGCGCCAGCAGCTTGGGAGGTCAGGATACGCAGTATTTT.

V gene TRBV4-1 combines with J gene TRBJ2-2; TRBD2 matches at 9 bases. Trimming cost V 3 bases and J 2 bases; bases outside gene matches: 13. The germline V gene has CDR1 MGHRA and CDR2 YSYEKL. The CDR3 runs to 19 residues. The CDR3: CASSHPLQTSGPNTGELFF. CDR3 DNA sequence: TGCGCCAGCAGCCACCCCCTCCAGACTAGCGGACCAAACACCGGGGAGCTGTTTTTT.

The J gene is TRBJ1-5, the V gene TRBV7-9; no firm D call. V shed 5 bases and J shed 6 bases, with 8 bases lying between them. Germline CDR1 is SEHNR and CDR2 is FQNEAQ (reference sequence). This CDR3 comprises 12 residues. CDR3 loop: CASSQSGQPQHF. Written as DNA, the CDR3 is TGTGCCAGCAGCCAGTCAGGTCAGCCCCAGCATTTT.

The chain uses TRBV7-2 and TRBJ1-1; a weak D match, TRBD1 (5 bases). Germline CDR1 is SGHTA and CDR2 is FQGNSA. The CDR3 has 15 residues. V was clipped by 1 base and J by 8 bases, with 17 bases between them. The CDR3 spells CASSLEVYGGMEAFF. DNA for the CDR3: TGTGCCAGCAGCTTAGAGGTTTACGGGGGTATGGAAGCTTTCTTT.

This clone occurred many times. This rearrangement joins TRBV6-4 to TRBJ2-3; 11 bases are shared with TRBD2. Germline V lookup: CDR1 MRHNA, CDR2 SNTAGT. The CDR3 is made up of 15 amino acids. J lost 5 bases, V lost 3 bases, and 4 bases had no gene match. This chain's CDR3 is CASSEGTSGGDTQYF. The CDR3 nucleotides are TGTGCCAGCAGTGAAGGGACTAGCGGCGGAGATACGCAGTATTTT.

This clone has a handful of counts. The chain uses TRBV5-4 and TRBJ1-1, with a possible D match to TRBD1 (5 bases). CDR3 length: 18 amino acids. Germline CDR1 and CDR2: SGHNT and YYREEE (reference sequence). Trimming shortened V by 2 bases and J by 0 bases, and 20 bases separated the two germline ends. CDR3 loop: CASSLGLVRGGLNTEAFF. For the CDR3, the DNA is TGTGCCAGCAGCTTAGGGTTGGTTCGGGGGGGATTGAACACTGAAGCTTTCTTT.

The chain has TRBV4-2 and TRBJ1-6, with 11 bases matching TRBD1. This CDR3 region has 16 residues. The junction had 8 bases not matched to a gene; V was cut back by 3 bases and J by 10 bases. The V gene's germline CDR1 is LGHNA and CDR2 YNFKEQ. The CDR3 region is CASSHALGQGESPLHF. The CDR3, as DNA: TGTGCCAGCAGCCATGCTTTGGGACAGGGGGAATCACCCCTCCACTTT.

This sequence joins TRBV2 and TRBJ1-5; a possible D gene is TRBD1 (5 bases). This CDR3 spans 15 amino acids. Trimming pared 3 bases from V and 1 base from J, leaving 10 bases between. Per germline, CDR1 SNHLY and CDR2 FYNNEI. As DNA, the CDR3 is TGTGCCAGCAGTGACGGGGGGATCAGCAATCAGCCCCAGCATTTT. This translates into CASSDGGISNQPQHF.

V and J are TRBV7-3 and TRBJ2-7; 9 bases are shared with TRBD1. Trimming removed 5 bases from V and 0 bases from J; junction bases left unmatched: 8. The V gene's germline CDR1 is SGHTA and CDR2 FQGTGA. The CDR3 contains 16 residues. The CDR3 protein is CASSPTGGAPSYEQYF. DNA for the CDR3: TGTGCCAGCAGCCCAACAGGGGGCGCTCCCTCCTACGAGCAGTACTTC.

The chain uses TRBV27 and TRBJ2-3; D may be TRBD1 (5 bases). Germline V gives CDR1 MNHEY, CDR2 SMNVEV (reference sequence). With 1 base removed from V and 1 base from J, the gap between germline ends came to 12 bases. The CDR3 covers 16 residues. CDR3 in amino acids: CASSLYGAPGTDTQYF. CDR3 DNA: TGTGCCAGCAGTTTATATGGGGCCCCAGGCACAGATACGCAGTATTTT.

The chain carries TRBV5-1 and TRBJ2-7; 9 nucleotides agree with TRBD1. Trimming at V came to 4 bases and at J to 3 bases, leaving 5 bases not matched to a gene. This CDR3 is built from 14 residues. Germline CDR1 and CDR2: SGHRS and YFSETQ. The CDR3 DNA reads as TGCGCCAGCAGCCCGGGACAGGGAAACTACGAGCAGTACTTC. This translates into CASSPGQGNYEQYF.

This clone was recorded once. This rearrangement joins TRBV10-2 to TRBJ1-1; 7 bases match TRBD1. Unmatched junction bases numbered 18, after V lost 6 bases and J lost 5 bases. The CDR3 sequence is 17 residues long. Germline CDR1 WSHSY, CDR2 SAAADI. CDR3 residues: CASRGGGRGPGRTEAFF. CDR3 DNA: TGCGCCAGCAGAGGGGGCGGTAGGGGACCAGGTCGGACTGAAGCTTTCTTT.

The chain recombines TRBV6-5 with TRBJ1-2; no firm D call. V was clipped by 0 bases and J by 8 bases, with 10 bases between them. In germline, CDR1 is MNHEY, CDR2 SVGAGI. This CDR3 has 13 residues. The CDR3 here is CASSYSLAEGYTF. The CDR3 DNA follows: TGTGCCAGCAGTTACTCCCTGGCTGAAGGCTACACCTTC.

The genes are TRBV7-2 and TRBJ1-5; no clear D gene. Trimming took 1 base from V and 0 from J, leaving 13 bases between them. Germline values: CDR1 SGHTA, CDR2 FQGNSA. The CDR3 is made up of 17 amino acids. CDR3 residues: CASSLVNSFYSNQPQHF. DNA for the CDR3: TGTGCCAGCAGCTTAGTCAATTCATTCTATAGCAATCAGCCCCAGCATTTT.

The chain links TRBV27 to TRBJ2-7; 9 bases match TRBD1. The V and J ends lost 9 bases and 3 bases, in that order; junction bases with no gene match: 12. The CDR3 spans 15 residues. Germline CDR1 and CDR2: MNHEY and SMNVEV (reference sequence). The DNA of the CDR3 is TGTGCCAGTCGGCCCTGGGGACAGGGAAACTACGAGCAGTACTTC. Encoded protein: CASRPWGQGNYEQYF.

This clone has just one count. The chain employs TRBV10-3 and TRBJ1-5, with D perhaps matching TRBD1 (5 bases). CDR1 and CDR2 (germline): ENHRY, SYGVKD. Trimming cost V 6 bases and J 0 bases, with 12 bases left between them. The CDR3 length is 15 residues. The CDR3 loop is CAISQTESSNQPQHF. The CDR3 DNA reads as TGTGCCATCAGCCAGACAGAAAGTAGCAATCAGCCCCAGCATTTT.

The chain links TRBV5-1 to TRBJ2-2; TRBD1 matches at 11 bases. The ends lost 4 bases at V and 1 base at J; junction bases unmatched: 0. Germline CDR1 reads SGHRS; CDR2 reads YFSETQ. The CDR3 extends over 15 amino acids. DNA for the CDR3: TGCGCCAGCAGCGGGACAGGGGGGAACACCGGGGAGCTGTTTTTT. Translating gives CASSGTGGNTGELFF.

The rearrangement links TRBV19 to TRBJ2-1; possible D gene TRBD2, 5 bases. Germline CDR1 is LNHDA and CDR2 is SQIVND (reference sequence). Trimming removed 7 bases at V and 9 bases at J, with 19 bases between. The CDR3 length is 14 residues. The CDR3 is CASMQDWAIGEQFF. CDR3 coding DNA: TGTGCCAGTATGCAGGACTGGGCAATCGGTGAGCAGTTCTTC.

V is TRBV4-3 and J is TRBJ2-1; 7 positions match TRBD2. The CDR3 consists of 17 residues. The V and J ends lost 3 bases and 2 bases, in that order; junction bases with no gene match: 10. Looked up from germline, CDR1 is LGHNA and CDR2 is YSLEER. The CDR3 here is CASSQGVAGATYNEQFF. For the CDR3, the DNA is TGCGCCAGCAGCCAGGGGGTAGCGGGCGCCACCTACAATGAGCAGTTCTTC.

The CDR3 protein is CASALNWGMINEAFF. CDR3 DNA: TGTGCCAGCGCCCTCAACTGGGGCATGATTAATGAAGCTTTCTTT. The V call is TRBV28, the J call TRBJ1-1; weak D call: TRBD1 (5 bases). Germline V gene data show CDR1 as MDHEN and CDR2 as SYDVKM. Trimming removed 8 bases at V and 7 bases at J, with 23 bases between. The CDR3 is made up of 15 amino acids.

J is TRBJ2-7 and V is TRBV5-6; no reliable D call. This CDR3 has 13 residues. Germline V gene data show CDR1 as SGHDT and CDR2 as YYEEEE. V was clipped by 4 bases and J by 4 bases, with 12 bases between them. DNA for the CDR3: TGTGCCAGCAGCCTGGGGAAGACTTACGAGCAGTACTTC. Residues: CASSLGKTYEQYF.

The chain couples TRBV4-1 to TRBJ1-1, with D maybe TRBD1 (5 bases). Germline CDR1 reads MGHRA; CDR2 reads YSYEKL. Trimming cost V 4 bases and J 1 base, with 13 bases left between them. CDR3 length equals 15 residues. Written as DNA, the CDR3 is TGCGCCAGCAGCCCCGGTTGGGGGGGGAACACTGAAGCTTTCTTT. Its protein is CASSPGWGGNTEAFF.

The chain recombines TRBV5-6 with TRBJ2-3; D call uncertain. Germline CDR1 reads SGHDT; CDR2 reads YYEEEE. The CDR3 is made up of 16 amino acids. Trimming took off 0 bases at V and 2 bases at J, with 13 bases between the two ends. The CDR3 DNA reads TGTGCCAGCAGCTTGGCAAATCGGAGATACACAGATACGCAGTATTTT. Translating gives CASSLANRRYTDTQYF. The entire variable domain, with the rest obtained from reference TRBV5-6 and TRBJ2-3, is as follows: DAGVTQSPTHLIKTRGQQVTLRCSPKSGHDTVSWYQQALGQGPQFIFQYYEEEERQRGNFPDRFSGHQFPNYSSELNVNALLLGDSALYLCASSLANRRYTDTQYFGPGTRLTVL.

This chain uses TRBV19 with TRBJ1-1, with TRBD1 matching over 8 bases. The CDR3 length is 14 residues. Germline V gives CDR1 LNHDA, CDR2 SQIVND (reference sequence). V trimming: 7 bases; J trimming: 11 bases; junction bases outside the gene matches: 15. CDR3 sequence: CASILLGQAVWAFF. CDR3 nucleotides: TGTGCCAGTATCCTCCTGGGACAGGCGGTATGGGCTTTCTTT.

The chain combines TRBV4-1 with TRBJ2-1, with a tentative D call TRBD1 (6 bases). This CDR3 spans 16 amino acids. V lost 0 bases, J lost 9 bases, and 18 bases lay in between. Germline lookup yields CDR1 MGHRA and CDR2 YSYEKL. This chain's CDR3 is CASSQDQGTLGGEQFF. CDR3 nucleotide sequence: TGCGCCAGCAGCCAAGATCAAGGGACCCTAGGGGGTGAGCAGTTCTTC.

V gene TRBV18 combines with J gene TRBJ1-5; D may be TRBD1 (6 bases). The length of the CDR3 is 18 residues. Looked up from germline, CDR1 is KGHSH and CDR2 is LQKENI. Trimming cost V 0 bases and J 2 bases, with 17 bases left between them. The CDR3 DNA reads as TGTGCCAGCTCACCACCCCTAAAATCAGGGGTTGGCAATCAGCCCCAGCATTTT. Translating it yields CASSPPLKSGVGNQPQHF.